The text below deals with one T cell receptor beta chain. What it binds is unknown. The data are from a study of blood T cells in healthy people across ages. Germline CDR1 reads SGHDN; CDR2 reads FVKESK. J gave up 6 bases and V 3 bases, and 18 bases lay outside the gene matches. The CDR3 spans 19 residues. Notes on the study in general: Whereas aged donors had fewer naive CD4+ cells, long-lived donors had more of them and higher diversity. A strong correlation was found between TCR beta diversity and the percentage of naive T cells.

A second roughly 6 to 12 cycle PCR used barcoded and J-beta primers. Each cDNA molecule was tagged by a template-switch adaptor with 12 random nucleotides. Each CDR3 protein is one row after TCRdb ran MiXCR on the 5' RACE reads. Seen here are 650,000 to 950,000 distinct CDR3 sequences, 40% to 50% observed once, and the top ten hold approximately 19%. A minimum of 5 micrograms of total RNA was extracted per sample. Sequencing was carried out using blood. The TCR originated in a man in his 60s in good health. The chain uses TRBV14 and TRBJ2-1, with TRBD2 identical over 9 bases. This CDR3 reads CASSHIAGLARRLGNEQFF. The CDR3 DNA reads as TGTGCCAGCAGCCACATCGCAGGACTAGCGAGGCGATTGGGCAATGAGCAGTTCTTC.